This TCR beta chain emerged from a study of T cells in Graves' hyperthyroidism and ophthalmopathy. Points from the study as a whole: Researchers found most expanded thyroid clonotypes above 0.001 in blood as well.

Orbital computed tomography, thyroid ultrasound, serum thyroxine and TRAb, and clinical symptoms together informed the diagnoses. About this clonotype: Its specificity is unknown.

Amplification of TCR beta CDR3 regions used RNA as the template. RT-PCR in the first round (using the HTBI primer set) targeted the TCR CDR3. Each CDR3 protein gets one entry after TCRdb re-called the multiplex PCR reads with MiXCR. The sample has approximately 700,000 distinct CDR3 sequences; roughly 45% are singletons. The CDR3 is 14 amino acids. Trimming cost V 3 bases and J 3 bases; bases outside gene matches: 5. Sequenced: peripheral blood or thyroid tissue (not recorded which). The chain couples TRBV12-3 or TRBV12-4 to TRBJ2-7; 7 nucleotides agree with TRBD2. The clonotype was recovered from an adult man with Graves' disease, either hyperthyroidism or ophthalmopathy (not recorded which). CDR3 sequence (DNA): TGTGCCAGCAGTTTGTATGCTAGCGGCTACGAGCAGTACTTC. It yields the protein CASSLYASGYEQYF.